The present entry profiles one T cell receptor beta chain with its context. Seattle-derived patients entered the study during active infection and were followed longitudinally. Original processing methods: From reference gene primer amplification, estimates of nucleated cell counts were derived. Here immunoSEQ multiplex PCR was the method, and the copy in TCRdb shows in-frame clones only, minus some. V, J and clone size were drawn from that table, and D and trimming were deduced from the DNA. The repertoire holds roughly 180,000 clones, with 81% as singletons. The record originates from a study of blood T cell repertoires in COVID-19. Study context: Sample material is recorded as cDNA or gDNA derived from T cells, B-cell-depleted T cells, or PBMCs.

This CDR3 has 15 residues. Germline loops: CDR1 SGHNT, CDR2 YYREEE (reference sequence). The J segment lost 4 bases and the V segment lost 4 bases, leaving 7 bases of the junction unmatched. V usage is TRBV5-4 and J usage is TRBJ2-5, with 10 bases identical to TRBD2. The source is a woman of 80 years or more with COVID-19, enrolled during active disease. The sample consisted of peripheral blood. The CDR3 DNA is TGTGCCAGCAGCCTACCGAGCGGGGGGGGAGAGACCCAGTACTTC. It codes for CASSLPSGGGETQYF. The complete variable domain, with remaining parts taken from reference TRBV5-4 and TRBJ2-5, reads ETGVTQSPTHLIKTRGQQVTLRCSSQSGHNTVSWYQQALGQGPQFIFQYYREEENGRGNFPPRFSGLQFPNYSSELNVNALELDDSALYLCASSLPSGGGETQYFGPGTRLLVL.